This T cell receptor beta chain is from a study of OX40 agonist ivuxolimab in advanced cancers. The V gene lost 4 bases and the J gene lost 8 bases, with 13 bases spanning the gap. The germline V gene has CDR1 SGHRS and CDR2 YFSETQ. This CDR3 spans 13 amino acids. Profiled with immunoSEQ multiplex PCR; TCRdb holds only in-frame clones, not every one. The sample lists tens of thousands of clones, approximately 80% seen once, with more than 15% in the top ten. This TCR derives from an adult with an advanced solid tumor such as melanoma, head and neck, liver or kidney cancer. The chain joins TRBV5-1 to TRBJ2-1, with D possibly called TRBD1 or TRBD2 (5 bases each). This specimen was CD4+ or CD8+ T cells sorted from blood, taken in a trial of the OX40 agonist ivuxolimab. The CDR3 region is CASSHGRGDEQFF. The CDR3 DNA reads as TGCGCCAGCAGCCACGGACGGGGCGATGAGCAGTTCTTC.